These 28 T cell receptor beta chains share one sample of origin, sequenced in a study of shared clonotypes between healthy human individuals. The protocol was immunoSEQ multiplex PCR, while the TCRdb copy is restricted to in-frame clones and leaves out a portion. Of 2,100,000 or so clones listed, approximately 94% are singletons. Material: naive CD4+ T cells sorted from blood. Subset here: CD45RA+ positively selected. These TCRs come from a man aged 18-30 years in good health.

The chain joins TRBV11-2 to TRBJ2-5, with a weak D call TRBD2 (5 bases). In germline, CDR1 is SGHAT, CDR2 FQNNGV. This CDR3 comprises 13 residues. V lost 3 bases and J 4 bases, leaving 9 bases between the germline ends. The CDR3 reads CASSFGVGETQYF. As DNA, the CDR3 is TGTGCCAGCAGCTTCGGGGTGGGAGAGACCCAGTACTTC.

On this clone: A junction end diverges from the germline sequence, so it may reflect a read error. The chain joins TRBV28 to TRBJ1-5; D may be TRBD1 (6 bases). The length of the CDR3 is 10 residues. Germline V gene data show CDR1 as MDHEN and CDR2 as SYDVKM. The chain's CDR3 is CASTGQLQHF. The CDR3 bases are TGTGCCAGCACCGGACAGCTCCAGCATTTT.

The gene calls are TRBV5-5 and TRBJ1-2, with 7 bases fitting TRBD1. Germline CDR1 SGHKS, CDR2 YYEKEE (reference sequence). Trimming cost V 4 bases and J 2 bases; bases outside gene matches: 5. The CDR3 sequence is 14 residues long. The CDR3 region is CASSGVTGNYGYTF. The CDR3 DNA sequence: TGTGCCAGCAGCGGGGTGACAGGGAACTATGGCTACACCTTC.

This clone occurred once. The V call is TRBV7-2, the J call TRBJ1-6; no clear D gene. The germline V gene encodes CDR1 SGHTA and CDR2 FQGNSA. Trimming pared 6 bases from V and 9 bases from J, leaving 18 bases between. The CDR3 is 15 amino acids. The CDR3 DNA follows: TGTGCCAGCAGTCCCAACACGGACGGAGCTTCACCCCTCCACTTT. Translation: CASSPNTDGASPLHF.

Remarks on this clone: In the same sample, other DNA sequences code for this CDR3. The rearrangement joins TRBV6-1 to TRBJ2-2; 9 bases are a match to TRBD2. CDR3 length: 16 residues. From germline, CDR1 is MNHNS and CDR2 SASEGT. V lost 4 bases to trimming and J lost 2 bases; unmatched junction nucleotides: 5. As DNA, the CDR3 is TGTGCCAGCAGTGGGCTAGCGGGACTAAACACCGGGGAGCTGTTTTTT. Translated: CASSGLAGLNTGELFF.

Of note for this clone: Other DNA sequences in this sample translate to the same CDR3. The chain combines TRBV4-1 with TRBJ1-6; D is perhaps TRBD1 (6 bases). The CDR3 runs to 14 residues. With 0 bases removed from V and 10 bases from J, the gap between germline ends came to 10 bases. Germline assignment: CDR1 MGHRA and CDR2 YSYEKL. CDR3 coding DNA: TGCGCCAGCAGCCAAGAGGGCAGGGGATCACCCCTCCACTTT. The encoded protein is CASSQEGRGSPLHF.

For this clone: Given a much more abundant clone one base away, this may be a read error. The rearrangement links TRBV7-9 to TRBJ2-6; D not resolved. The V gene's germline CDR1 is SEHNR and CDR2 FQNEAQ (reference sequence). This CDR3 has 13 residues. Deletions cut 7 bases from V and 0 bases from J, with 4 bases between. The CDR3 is CASTYSGANVLTF. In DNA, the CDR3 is TGTGCCAGCACTTACTCTGGGGCCAACGTCCTGACTTTC.

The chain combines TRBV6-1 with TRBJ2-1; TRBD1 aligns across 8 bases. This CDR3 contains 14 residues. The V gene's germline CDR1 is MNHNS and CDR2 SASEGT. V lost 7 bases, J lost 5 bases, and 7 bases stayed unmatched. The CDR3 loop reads CASNRQGSDNEQFF. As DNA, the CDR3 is TGTGCCAGCAACCGACAGGGGTCGGACAATGAGCAGTTCTTC.

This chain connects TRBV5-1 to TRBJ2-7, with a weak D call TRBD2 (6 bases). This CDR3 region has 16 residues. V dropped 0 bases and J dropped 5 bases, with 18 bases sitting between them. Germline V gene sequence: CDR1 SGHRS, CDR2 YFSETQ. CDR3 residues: CASSLGEAVSLDEQYF. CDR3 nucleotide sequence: TGCGCCAGCAGCTTGGGGGAGGCGGTTTCGCTGGACGAGCAGTACTTC.

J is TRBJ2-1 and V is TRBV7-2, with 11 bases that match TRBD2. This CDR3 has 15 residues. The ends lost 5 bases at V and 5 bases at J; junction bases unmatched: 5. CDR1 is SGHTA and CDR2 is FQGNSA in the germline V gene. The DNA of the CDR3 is TGTGCCAGCAGCGTACTAGCGGGAGTGAACAATGAGCAGTTCTTC. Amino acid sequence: CASSVLAGVNNEQFF. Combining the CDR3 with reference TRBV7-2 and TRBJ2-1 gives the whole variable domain GAGVSQSPSNKVTEKGKDVELRCDPISGHTALYWYRQSLGQGLEFLIYFQGNSAPDKSGLPSDRFSAERTGGSVSTLTIQRTQQEDSAVYLCASSVLAGVNNEQFFGPGTRLTVL.

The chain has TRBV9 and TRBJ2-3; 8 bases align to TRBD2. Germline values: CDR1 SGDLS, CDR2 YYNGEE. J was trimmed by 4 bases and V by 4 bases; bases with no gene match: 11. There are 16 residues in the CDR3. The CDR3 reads CASSKRAGEVPDTQYF. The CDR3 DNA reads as TGTGCCAGCAGCAAACGAGCGGGAGAAGTTCCAGATACGCAGTATTTT.

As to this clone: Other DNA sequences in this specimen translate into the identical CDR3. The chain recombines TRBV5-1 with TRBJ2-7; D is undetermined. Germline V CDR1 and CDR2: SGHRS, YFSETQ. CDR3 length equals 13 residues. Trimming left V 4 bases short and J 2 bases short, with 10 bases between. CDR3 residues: CASSPLQAYEQYF. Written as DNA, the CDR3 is TGCGCCAGCAGCCCTCTCCAGGCCTACGAGCAGTACTTC.

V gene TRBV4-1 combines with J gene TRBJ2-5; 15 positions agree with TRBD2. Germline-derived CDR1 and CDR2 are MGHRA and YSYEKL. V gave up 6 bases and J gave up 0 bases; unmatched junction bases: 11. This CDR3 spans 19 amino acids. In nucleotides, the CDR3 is TGCGCCAGCAGACCGGAGGGGACTAGCGGGGGGCCGAACCAAGAGACCCAGTACTTC. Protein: CASRPEGTSGGPNQETQYF.

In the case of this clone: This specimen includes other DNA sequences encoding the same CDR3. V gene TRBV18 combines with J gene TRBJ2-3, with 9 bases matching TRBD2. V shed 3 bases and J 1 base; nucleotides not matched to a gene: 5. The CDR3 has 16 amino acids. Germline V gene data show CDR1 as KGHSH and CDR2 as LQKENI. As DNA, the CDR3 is TGTGCCAGCTCACCGCTAGCTAGCGGGGGCACAGATACGCAGTATTTT. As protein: CASSPLASGGTDTQYF.

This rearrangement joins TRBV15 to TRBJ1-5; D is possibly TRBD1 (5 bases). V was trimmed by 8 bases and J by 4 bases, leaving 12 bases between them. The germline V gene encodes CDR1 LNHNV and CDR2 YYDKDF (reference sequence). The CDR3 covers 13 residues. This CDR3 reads CATGGGKNQPQHF. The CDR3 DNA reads TGTGCCACCGGGGGAGGAAAGAATCAGCCCCAGCATTTT.

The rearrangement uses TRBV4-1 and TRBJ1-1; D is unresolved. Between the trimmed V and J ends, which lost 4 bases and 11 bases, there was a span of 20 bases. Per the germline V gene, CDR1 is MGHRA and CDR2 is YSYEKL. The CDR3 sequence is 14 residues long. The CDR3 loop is CASSPPLADGSAFF. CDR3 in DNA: TGCGCCAGCAGCCCCCCGTTGGCGGACGGCTCGGCTTTCTTT.

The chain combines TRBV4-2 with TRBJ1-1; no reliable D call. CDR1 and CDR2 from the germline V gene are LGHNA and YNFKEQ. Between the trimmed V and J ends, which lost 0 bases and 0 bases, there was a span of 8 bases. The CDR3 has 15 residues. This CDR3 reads CASSQDRVVNTEAFF. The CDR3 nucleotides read TGTGCCAGCAGCCAAGATAGAGTGGTGAACACTGAAGCTTTCTTT.

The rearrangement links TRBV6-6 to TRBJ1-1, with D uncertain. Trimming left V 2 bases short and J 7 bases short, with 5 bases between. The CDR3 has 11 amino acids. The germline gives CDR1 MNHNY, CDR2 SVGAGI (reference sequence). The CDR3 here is CASSYGSEAFF. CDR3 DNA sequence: TGTGCCAGCAGTTACGGTAGTGAAGCTTTCTTT.

The CDR3 loop is CASSVVARQGVANTGELFF. For the CDR3, the DNA is TGTGCCAGCAGCGTAGTGGCGCGACAGGGAGTGGCGAACACCGGGGAGCTGTTTTTT. This rearrangement joins TRBV9 to TRBJ2-2, with 7 bases aligning to TRBD1. The CDR3 length is 19 residues. The V segment lost 0 bases and the J segment 0 bases; nucleotides outside the gene matches: 11. CDR1 is SGDLS, CDR2 YYNGEE, per germline.

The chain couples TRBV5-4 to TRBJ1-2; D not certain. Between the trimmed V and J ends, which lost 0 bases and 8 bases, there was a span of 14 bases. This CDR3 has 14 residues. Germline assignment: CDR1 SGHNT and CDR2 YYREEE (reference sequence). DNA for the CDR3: TGTGCCAGCAGCTTGGGAGGACCCCTGGGCGGCTACACCTTC. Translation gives CASSLGGPLGGYTF.

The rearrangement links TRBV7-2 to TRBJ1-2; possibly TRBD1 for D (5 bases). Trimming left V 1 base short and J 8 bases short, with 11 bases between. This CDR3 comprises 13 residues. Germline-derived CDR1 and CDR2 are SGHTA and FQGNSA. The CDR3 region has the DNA TGTGCCAGCAGCTTAGTGTCAGGGCGCGGCTACACCTTC. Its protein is CASSLVSGRGYTF.

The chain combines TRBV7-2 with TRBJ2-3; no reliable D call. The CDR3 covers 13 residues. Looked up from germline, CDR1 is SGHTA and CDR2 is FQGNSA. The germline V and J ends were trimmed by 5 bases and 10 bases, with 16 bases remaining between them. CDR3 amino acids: CASSTSGVYAQYF. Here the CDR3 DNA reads TGTGCCAGCAGCACTTCTGGGGTGTACGCGCAGTATTTT.

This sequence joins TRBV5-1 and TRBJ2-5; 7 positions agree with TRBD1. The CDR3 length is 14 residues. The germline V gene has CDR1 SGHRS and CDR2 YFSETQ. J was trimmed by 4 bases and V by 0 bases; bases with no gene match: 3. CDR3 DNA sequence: TGCGCCAGCAGCTTGGAGGCAGGGGGAGAGACCCAGTACTTC. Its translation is CASSLEAGGETQYF.

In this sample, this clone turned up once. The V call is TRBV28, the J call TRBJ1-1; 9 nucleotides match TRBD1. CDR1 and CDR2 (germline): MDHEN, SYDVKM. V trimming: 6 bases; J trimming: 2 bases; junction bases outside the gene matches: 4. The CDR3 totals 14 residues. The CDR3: CASRPQGANTEAFF. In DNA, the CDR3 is TGTGCCAGCAGGCCACAGGGGGCAAACACTGAAGCTTTCTTT.

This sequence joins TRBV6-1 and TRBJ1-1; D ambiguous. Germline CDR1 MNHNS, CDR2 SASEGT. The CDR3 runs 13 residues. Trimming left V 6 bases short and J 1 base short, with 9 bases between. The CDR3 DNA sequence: TGTGCCAGCAGCTTTAGGGAGAACACTGAAGCTTTCTTT. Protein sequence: CASSFRENTEAFF.

DNA for the CDR3: TGTGCCAGCAGTGGGGAGGGAGCGAACTATGGCTACACCTTC. Translated: CASSGEGANYGYTF. The chain is built from TRBV2 and TRBJ1-2; D is unclear. CDR3 size: 14 residues. V was pared by 4 bases and J by 2 bases, with 11 bases between. CDR1 is SNHLY and CDR2 is FYNNEI in the germline V gene.

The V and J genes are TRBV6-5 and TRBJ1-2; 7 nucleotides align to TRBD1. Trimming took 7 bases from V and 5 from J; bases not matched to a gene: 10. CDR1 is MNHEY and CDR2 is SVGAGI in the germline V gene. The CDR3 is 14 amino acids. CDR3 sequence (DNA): TGTGCCAGCAACCGGGACAGTTCGCAATATGGCTACACCTTC. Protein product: CASNRDSSQYGYTF.

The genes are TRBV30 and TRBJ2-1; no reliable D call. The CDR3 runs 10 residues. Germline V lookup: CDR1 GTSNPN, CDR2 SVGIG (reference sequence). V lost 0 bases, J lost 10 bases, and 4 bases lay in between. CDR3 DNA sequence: TGTGCCTGGAGTGTTTACGAGCAGTTCTTC. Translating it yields CAWSVYEQFF.